The 13 T cell receptor beta chains given below trace back to one sample, sequenced in a study. Each CDR3 protein gets one entry after TCRdb re-called the RT-PCR reads with MiXCR. The repertoire holds about 680,000 distinct CDR3 sequences, with approximately 15% as singletons. The sequenced sample was memory CD4+ T cells from blood. These receptors originate from a female donor in good health, serving as a healthy control.

As concerns this clonotype: The germline gene is not matched at one end of the junction; a read error may be the cause. The chain couples TRBV7-7 to TRBJ2-1, with 7 bases aligning to TRBD2. CDR1 and CDR2 (germline): SSHAT, FNYEAQ (reference sequence). This CDR3 spans 15 amino acids. CDR3 amino acids: CASSLASGNNNEQFF. The CDR3 coding sequence is TGTGCTAGCAGCTTAGCTAGCGGAAACAACAATGAGCAGTTCTTC.

This clonotype was seen ten or more times. This CDR3 is CASRHDSTNSPLHF. As DNA, the CDR3 is TGTGCCAGCAGGCACGACAGTACGAATTCACCCCTCCACTTT. The rearrangement uses TRBV6-6 and TRBJ1-6; the D gene is possibly TRBD1 (5 bases). V was clipped by 6 bases and J by 7 bases, with 13 bases between them. CDR1 is MNHNY, CDR2 SVGAGI, per germline (reference sequence). CDR3 length: 14 amino acids.

The chain links TRBV29-1 to TRBJ1-2; 12 bases agree with TRBD1. V trimming: 3 bases; J trimming: 8 bases; junction bases outside the gene matches: 10. The V gene's germline CDR1 is SQVTM and CDR2 ANQGSEA. The CDR3 extends over 15 amino acids. CDR3 sequence reads: CSVDRSGQGAGGYTF. CDR3 sequence (DNA): TGCAGCGTTGATAGGTCGGGACAGGGGGCTGGGGGCTACACCTTC.

The chain joins TRBV10-3 to TRBJ2-2, with D perhaps given as TRBD1 or TRBD2 (5 bases each). This CDR3 is 14 amino acids long. CDR1 ENHRY and CDR2 SYGVKD come from the germline V gene. Trimming took 3 bases from V and 7 from J, leaving 12 bases between them. The CDR3 bases are TGTGCCATCAGTGAATGGCAGGGAGACGGGGAGCTGTTTTTT. Translation: CAISEWQGDGELFF.

The chain uses TRBV20-1 and TRBJ1-1; possible D gene TRBD1, 5 bases. Trimming took 6 bases from V and 1 from J, leaving 15 bases between them. Germline CDR1 and CDR2: DFQATT and SNEGSKA (reference sequence). The CDR3 covers 14 residues. DNA of the CDR3: TGCAGTGCCCCTCGTGGGGGAAGGAACACTGAAGCTTTCTTT. It codes for CSAPRGGRNTEAFF.

The sample holds a few counts of this clonotype. The V call is TRBV6-5, the J call TRBJ2-1; D perhaps matches TRBD1 (6 bases). V lost 5 bases and J lost 0, with 11 bases in between. The CDR3 consists of 15 residues. Per the germline V gene, CDR1 is MNHEY and CDR2 is SVGAGI. The CDR3 DNA reads as TGTGCCAGCAGTCGATACAGGGTCTCCTACAATGAGCAGTTCTTC. Residues: CASSRYRVSYNEQFF.

This chain links TRBV12-3 or TRBV12-4 with TRBJ2-5; 9 bases agree with TRBD1. J gave up 5 bases and V 6 bases, and 4 bases lay outside the gene matches. CDR3 size: 13 residues. DNA for the CDR3: TGTGCCAGCAGACAGGGGGCGCGGGAGACCCAGTACTTC. It encodes CASRQGARETQYF.

This clonotype was counted ten times or more. V and J are TRBV5-8 and TRBJ2-3, with 11 bases aligning to TRBD2. V lost 0 bases and J lost 3; bases outside the gene matches: 3. The CDR3 has 16 amino acids. Germline V CDR1 and CDR2: SGHTS, YDEGEE. Here the CDR3 reads CASSLATSGRTDTQYF. CDR3 DNA: TGTGCCAGCAGCTTGGCCACTAGCGGGAGAACAGATACGCAGTATTTT.

This clonotype was seen ten or more times. The chain couples TRBV6-5 to TRBJ1-6; D gene uncertain. The V gene's germline CDR1 is MNHEY and CDR2 SVGAGI. Trimming took off 3 bases at V and 3 bases at J, with 9 bases between the two ends. CDR3 length: 15 amino acids. The CDR3, as DNA: TGTGCCAGCAGTTATGGTTGGGACTATAATTCACCCCTCCACTTT. This encodes CASSYGWDYNSPLHF.

This clonotype was seen more than once but under ten times. The V gene is TRBV5-1, the J gene TRBJ2-2; 7 bases map to TRBD1. This CDR3 has 14 residues. V dropped 3 bases and J dropped 4; count of bases not matched to a gene: 3. Germline CDR1 is SGHRS and CDR2 is YFSETQ. CDR3 region: CASSYQGVTGELFF. As DNA, the CDR3 is TGCGCCAGCAGCTACCAGGGGGTCACCGGGGAGCTGTTTTTT.

This clonotype appeared many times. V usage is TRBV7-2 and J usage is TRBJ2-7; 13 nucleotides agree with TRBD2. V dropped 1 base and J dropped 0; count of bases not matched to a gene: 0. CDR1 is SGHTA, CDR2 FQGNSA, per germline. The CDR3 covers 16 residues. CDR3 residues: CASSLGTSGSSYEQYF. The CDR3 nucleotides read TGTGCCAGCAGCTTAGGGACTAGCGGGAGCTCCTACGAGCAGTACTTC. The whole variable domain, filled in from reference TRBV7-2 and TRBJ2-7, reads GAGVSQSPSNKVTEKGKDVELRCDPISGHTALYWYRQSLGQGLEFLIYFQGNSAPDKSGLPSDRFSAERTGGSVSTLTIQRTQQEDSAVYLCASSLGTSGSSYEQYFGPGTRLTVT.

In its sample, this clonotype was seen a few times. The V gene is TRBV7-9, the J gene TRBJ2-3, with D tentatively TRBD1 (5 bases). CDR3 length: 15 amino acids. From germline, CDR1 is SEHNR and CDR2 FQNEAQ (reference sequence). V lost 2 bases, J lost 2 bases, and 11 bases lay in between. CDR3 coding DNA: TGTGCCAGCAGCTTATGGCAGGGATACACAGATACGCAGTATTTT. It codes for CASSLWQGYTDTQYF. Supplemented by reference TRBV7-9 and TRBJ2-3, the full variable domain reads DTGVSQNPRHKITKRGQNVTFRCDPISEHNRLYWYRQTLGQGPEFLTYFQNEAQLEKSRLLSDRFSAERPKGSFSTLEIQRTEQGDSAMYLCASSLWQGYTDTQYFGPGTRLTVL.

This chain uses TRBV12-3 or TRBV12-4 with TRBJ2-1; 11 bases agree with TRBD2. The CDR3 contains 15 residues. Losses at the gene ends were 3 bases for V and 4 bases for J; bases not matched to a gene: 2. The CDR3 region has the DNA TGTGCCAGCAGTTTGACTAGCGGGGAATACAATGAGCAGTTCTTC. Its translation is CASSLTSGEYNEQFF.